This is a list of T cell receptor beta chains from one sample in a study of T cells in Graves' hyperthyroidism and ophthalmopathy. MiXCR was run by TCRdb on the multiplex PCR reads, yielding one entry per CDR3 protein. This repertoire shows nearly 600,000 distinct CDR3 sequences, more than 11% found once; its top ten account for 5.8%. Material: blood. The receptors stem from a woman in her twenties or thirties with Graves' hyperthyroidism that later progressed to Graves' ophthalmopathy. Each CDR3 is given with its conserved first and last residue. D genes are given only for firm matches. Not all rows give a size; the values are once, few, many and, for expanded clones, a class.

clone_size: .; j_call: TRBJ2-7; v_call: TRBV20-1; d_call: TRBD1; cdr3_aa: CSARQGRNPYEQYF; cdr3_nt: TGCAGTGCGAGACAGGGGCGAAATCCCTACGAGCAGTACTTC
clone_size: .; j_call: TRBJ2-3; v_call: TRBV10-3; d_call: .; cdr3_aa: CAIEQGSTDTQYF; cdr3_nt: TGTGCCATCGAACAGGGTAGCACAGATACGCAGTATTTT
clone_size: .; j_call: TRBJ2-2; v_call: TRBV3-1; d_call: .; cdr3_aa: CASSQDRKNTGELFF; cdr3_nt: TGTGCCAGCAGCCAAGATAGGAAGAACACCGGGGAGCTGTTTTTT
clone_size: many; j_call: TRBJ1-5; v_call: TRBV10-3; d_call: TRBD1; cdr3_aa: CAISVDRGNQPQHF; cdr3_nt: TGTGCCATCAGTGTGGACAGGGGCAATCAGCCCCAGCATTTT
clone_size: few; j_call: TRBJ2-2; v_call: TRBV6-1; d_call: TRBD2; cdr3_aa: CASSHGGTSGFRGELFF; cdr3_nt: TGTGCCAGCAGTCACGGGGGGACTAGCGGTTTTCGCGGGGAGCTGTTTTTT
clone_size: .; j_call: TRBJ2-5; v_call: TRBV30; d_call: .; cdr3_aa: CAWSALEGHQGPQYF; cdr3_nt: TGTGCCTGGAGCGCCCTGGAGGGACACCAAGGACCGCAGTACTTC
clone_size: few; j_call: TRBJ2-1; v_call: TRBV4-1; d_call: .; cdr3_aa: CASSQGYYNEQFF; cdr3_nt: TGCGCCAGCAGCCAAGGCTACTACAATGAGCAGTTCTTC
clone_size: many; j_call: TRBJ1-2; v_call: TRBV6-6; d_call: TRBD1; cdr3_aa: CASSYGTGRGNGYTF; cdr3_nt: TGTGCCAGCAGTTACGGGACAGGCAGGGGGAATGGCTACACCTTC
clone_size: .; j_call: TRBJ1-1; v_call: TRBV19; d_call: TRBD1; cdr3_aa: CASSLRDRVAFF; cdr3_nt: TGTGCCAGTAGTCTCCGGGACAGGGTGGCTTTCTTT
clone_size: many; j_call: TRBJ1-1; v_call: TRBV14; d_call: .; cdr3_aa: CASSHRPTAEAFF; cdr3_nt: TGTGCCAGCAGCCACCGCCCGACAGCTGAAGCTTTCTTT
clone_size: few; j_call: TRBJ1-2; v_call: TRBV19; d_call: TRBD1; cdr3_aa: CASGRGGRYGYTF; cdr3_nt: TGTGCCAGCGGCAGGGGGGGCCGCTATGGCTACACCTTC
clone_size: many; j_call: TRBJ2-1; v_call: TRBV11-2; d_call: .; cdr3_aa: CASSWVGLDEQFF; cdr3_nt: TGTGCCAGCAGCTGGGTCGGGCTGGATGAGCAGTTCTTC
clone_size: many; j_call: TRBJ2-7; v_call: TRBV6-1; d_call: .; cdr3_aa: CASRSFGSYEQYF; cdr3_nt: TGTGCCAGCAGAAGTTTTGGGTCCTACGAGCAGTACTTC
clone_size: few; j_call: TRBJ1-2; v_call: TRBV29-1; d_call: TRBD1; cdr3_aa: CSVDGQGSGYTF; cdr3_nt: TGCAGCGTTGACGGACAGGGATCTGGCTACACCTTC
clone_size: few; j_call: TRBJ2-2; v_call: TRBV7-9; d_call: .; cdr3_aa: CASSFSGLPGELFF; cdr3_nt: TGTGCCAGCAGCTTCTCCGGGCTCCCCGGGGAGCTGTTTTTT
clone_size: .; j_call: TRBJ2-5; v_call: TRBV27; d_call: .; cdr3_aa: CASKTGYQETQYF; cdr3_nt: TGTGCCAGCAAGACGGGGTACCAGGAGACCCAGTACTTC
clone_size: many; j_call: TRBJ2-7; v_call: TRBV9; d_call: TRBD2; cdr3_aa: CASSEGPGLGVYEQYF; cdr3_nt: TGTGCCAGCAGCGAGGGGCCGGGACTAGGAGTCTACGAGCAGTACTTC
clone_size: many; j_call: TRBJ1-2; v_call: TRBV12-3/TRBV12-4; d_call: TRBD1; cdr3_aa: CASSPGQGRYGYTF; cdr3_nt: TGTGCCAGCAGTCCCGGACAGGGCCGATATGGCTACACCTTC
clone_size: many; j_call: TRBJ2-7; v_call: TRBV12-3/TRBV12-4; d_call: .; cdr3_aa: CASSPPGVGEQYF; cdr3_nt: TGTGCCAGCAGTCCCCCCGGCGTGGGAGAGCAGTACTTC
clone_size: many; j_call: TRBJ1-2; v_call: TRBV18; d_call: .; cdr3_aa: CASSPGTHRNYGYTF; cdr3_nt: TGTGCCAGCTCACCTGGTACCCATCGTAACTATGGCTACACCTTC
clone_size: .; j_call: TRBJ2-1; v_call: TRBV24-1; d_call: .; cdr3_aa: CATSDTGSLSSYNEQFF; cdr3_nt: TGTGCCACCAGTGATACCGGTAGCCTCAGCTCCTACAATGAGCAGTTCTTC
clone_size: many; j_call: TRBJ1-4; v_call: TRBV20-1; d_call: .; cdr3_aa: CSARDAGTATNEKLFF; cdr3_nt: TGCAGTGCTAGAGACGCAGGGACGGCAACTAATGAAAAACTGTTTTTT
clone_size: many; j_call: TRBJ2-1; v_call: TRBV29-1; d_call: .; cdr3_aa: CSVEDSRSQGLYNEQFF; cdr3_nt: TGCAGCGTTGAAGATTCCCGAAGTCAGGGATTGTACAATGAGCAGTTCTTC
clone_size: many; j_call: TRBJ1-5; v_call: TRBV24-1; d_call: TRBD1; cdr3_aa: CATGQAEAPQHF; cdr3_nt: TGTGCCACCGGACAGGCCGAGGCGCCCCAGCATTTT
clone_size: .; j_call: TRBJ2-3; v_call: TRBV29-1; d_call: .; cdr3_aa: CSLLAESTDTQYF; cdr3_nt: TGCAGCCTCTTAGCTGAAAGCACAGATACGCAGTATTTT
clone_size: .; j_call: TRBJ2-7; v_call: TRBV11-2; d_call: TRBD2; cdr3_aa: CASSSVGGGSYEQYF; cdr3_nt: TGTGCCAGCAGTTCCGTCGGGGGGGGCTCCTACGAGCAGTACTTC
clone_size: few; j_call: TRBJ1-1; v_call: TRBV2; d_call: .; cdr3_aa: CASKRVKGPTEAFF; cdr3_nt: TGTGCCAGCAAAAGGGTGAAGGGGCCGACTGAAGCTTTCTTT
clone_size: few; j_call: TRBJ1-5; v_call: TRBV4-2; d_call: .; cdr3_aa: CASSQDKGGSNQPQHF; cdr3_nt: TGTGCCAGCAGCCAAGATAAGGGGGGGAGCAATCAGCCCCAGCATTTT
clone_size: many; j_call: TRBJ2-7; v_call: TRBV12-3/TRBV12-4; d_call: TRBD2; cdr3_aa: CASSPRVDGRHEQYF; cdr3_nt: TGTGCCAGCAGTCCTAGGGTGGACGGGAGGCACGAGCAGTACTTC
clone_size: few; j_call: TRBJ2-7; v_call: TRBV2; d_call: .; cdr3_aa: CASRLQGGTYEQYF; cdr3_nt: TGTGCCAGCAGACTACAGGGCGGGACCTACGAGCAGTACTTC
clone_size: many; j_call: TRBJ1-1; v_call: TRBV19; d_call: .; cdr3_aa: CASSIRHTEAFF; cdr3_nt: TGTGCCAGTAGTATACGACACACTGAAGCTTTCTTT
clone_size: .; j_call: TRBJ2-5; v_call: TRBV20-1; d_call: TRBD1; cdr3_aa: CSAREGGLGETQYF; cdr3_nt: TGCAGTGCTAGAGAAGGGGGCTTGGGGGAGACCCAGTACTTC
clone_size: many; j_call: TRBJ2-3; v_call: TRBV2; d_call: .; cdr3_aa: CASRMDGTDTQYF; cdr3_nt: TGTGCCAGCAGAATGGACGGCACAGATACGCAGTATTTT
clone_size: .; j_call: TRBJ2-7; v_call: TRBV29-1; d_call: .; cdr3_aa: CSVEDRYYEQYF; cdr3_nt: TGCAGCGTTGAAGACAGATACTACGAGCAGTACTTC
clone_size: few; j_call: TRBJ1-1; v_call: TRBV6-5; d_call: TRBD1; cdr3_aa: CASSYTPGQPNTEAFF; cdr3_nt: TGTGCCAGCAGTTACACCCCGGGACAGCCGAACACTGAAGCTTTCTTT
clone_size: few; j_call: TRBJ2-7; v_call: TRBV18; d_call: .; cdr3_aa: CASSPLRDISYEQYF; cdr3_nt: TGTGCCAGCTCACCTCTGCGGGACATCAGCTACGAGCAGTACTTC
clone_size: many; j_call: TRBJ2-1; v_call: TRBV20-1; d_call: TRBD2; cdr3_aa: CSARGGSSGSSYNEQFF; cdr3_nt: TGCAGTGCTAGAGGGGGGTCTAGCGGGAGTTCCTACAATGAGCAGTTCTTC
clone_size: .; j_call: TRBJ2-3; v_call: TRBV15; d_call: TRBD1; cdr3_aa: CATNSDRTYTDTQYF; cdr3_nt: TGTGCCACCAACTCGGACAGGACCTACACAGATACGCAGTATTTT
clone_size: .; j_call: TRBJ2-3; v_call: TRBV27; d_call: TRBD1; cdr3_aa: CASRGQGVDTQYF; cdr3_nt: TGTGCCAGCAGGGGACAGGGGGTAGATACGCAGTATTTT
clone_size: many; j_call: TRBJ1-2; v_call: TRBV28; d_call: .; cdr3_aa: CASSGSSWYGYTF; cdr3_nt: TGTGCCAGCAGTGGCAGCTCTTGGTATGGCTACACCTTC
clone_size: many; j_call: TRBJ1-1; v_call: TRBV7-8; d_call: TRBD1; cdr3_aa: CASGQTGGRNTEAFF; cdr3_nt: TGTGCCAGCGGCCAAACAGGGGGCCGGAACACTGAAGCTTTCTTT
clone_size: few; j_call: TRBJ2-4; v_call: TRBV19; d_call: TRBD1; cdr3_aa: CASSEKTGEPKNIQYF; cdr3_nt: TGTGCCAGTAGTGAAAAGACAGGGGAACCCAAAAACATTCAGTACTTC